The entry that follows covers one T cell receptor beta chain sequence. Within its sample, this clone is medium-sized (0.01 to 0.1%). Its antigen remains undetermined. No quality values exist for individual bases; no much larger clone is one base distant. The data were obtained in a study of memory CD4+ T cells and cytomegalovirus serostatus (dated by TCRdb to about 2019). Background for the entire study: The cohort comprised 33 healthy Belgian adults, 9 CMV seropositive and some 24 CMV seronegative. The study sequenced CD4+ memory TCRbeta repertoires of a Belgian cohort with known cytomegalovirus serostatus to replicate a published TCR-based CMV serostatus classifier.

The Quick-DNA Microprep Kit was used to extract genomic DNA from the sorted cells. Amplification of TCRbeta DNA was done with the immunoSEQ hsTCRbeta kit, following the protocol from the manufacturer. TCRbeta libraries were sequenced on an Illumina MiSeq instrument. The source study handled its data this way. After out-of-frame sequences were removed, 2.4 million or so distinct TCRbeta sequences remained, averaging about 61,000 per individual. Each individual was scored according to the count of roughly 170 previously reported CMV-associated TCRbeta sequences and the total productive distinct TCRbeta count. A beta-binomial model was reimplemented in Python, and scikit-learn random forests with default parameters were trained on data from the US cohort. Classifier performance on the Belgian cohort was reported as the median AUC with percentile confidence intervals calculated over 10,000 bootstrap iterations. Held by TCRdb, this immuneACCESS table contains in-frame sequences only and omits some clones. Under half of the omission traces to an unresolved V gene where checked; the cause of the rest is unknown. V and J calls and clone size are given by that table; D and trimming were obtained from the DNA. This sample holds 45,000 to 60,000 clones; approximately 81% were observed only once. The ten largest clones capture 0.9% to 1.5% of the sample.

The CDR3 contains 13 residues, cysteine and phenylalanine counted. Only the CDR3 DNA is retained, 39 bases long and in frame from the first base. V drops 6 bases and J drops 0 bases, leaving 6 bases in between. From a lookup of the germline V gene (reference sequence), CDR1 and CDR2 are SEHNR and FQNEAQ. What the authors observed across the whole study: On the Belgian cohort, the classifier based on the original framework reached a median bootstrapped AUC of roughly 0.96, with a 95% CI of 0.76-1.00. Among the 150 to 200 previously reported CMV-associated TCRbeta sequences, 60 to 85 showed up in the CD4+ memory repertoires, with each one found in between one and five individuals. For predicting CMV serostatus, the median bootstrapped AUC was 0.95 using the original framework and 0.91 using a US-trained random forest. The results were read as suggesting that the CMV-associated TCR signature is, for the most part, present in the CD4+ memory repertoire. Only CD4+CD45RO+ memory cells were sequenced, unlike the original study, which covered naive and memory CD4+ and CD8+ populations.

Single viable CD3+CD4+CD8-CD45RO+ cells were sorted as memory CD4+ T cells on a FACSAria II. CMV serostatus was determined with a Roche Elecsys assay detecting serum IgG against CMV pp150, pp28, p38 and p52. After the samples were thawed, total CD4+ T cells were enriched through positive selection using CD4 magnetic microbeads. Samples originated from another study that specifically interrogated the CD4+ T cell memory repertoire. Peripheral blood mononuclear cells were isolated and cryopreserved according to standard operating procedures, and serum was kept at -80 degrees C. Staining used CD3-PerCP (BW264/56), CD4-APC (RPA-T4), CD45RO-PE (UCHT1) and CD8-Pacific Orange (3B5) antibodies, with Sytox blue excluding non-viable cells.

Rearrangement joined TRBV7-9 to TRBJ1-5, with the D gene not confidently named. The sample taken for sequencing was memory CD4+ T cells from blood. This TCR was sampled from an adult in good health and CMV-seropositive. The CDR3 has the sequence CASSKYSNQPQHF. The nucleotide sequence reads TGTGCCAGCAGTAAATATAGCAATCAGCCCCAGCATTTT.